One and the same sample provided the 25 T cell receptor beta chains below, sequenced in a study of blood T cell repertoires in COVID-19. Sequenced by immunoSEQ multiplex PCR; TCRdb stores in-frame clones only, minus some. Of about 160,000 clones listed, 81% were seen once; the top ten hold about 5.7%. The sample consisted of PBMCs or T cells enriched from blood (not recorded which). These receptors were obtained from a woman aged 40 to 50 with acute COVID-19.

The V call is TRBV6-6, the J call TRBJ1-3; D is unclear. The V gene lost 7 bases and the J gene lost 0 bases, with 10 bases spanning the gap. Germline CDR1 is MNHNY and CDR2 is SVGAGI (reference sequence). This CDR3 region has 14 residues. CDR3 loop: CASTASTSGNTIYF. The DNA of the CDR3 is TGTGCCAGCACCGCGTCCACCTCTGGAAACACCATATATTTT.

CDR3 sequence: CASSETAGGPDTQYF. Written as DNA, the CDR3 is TGTGCCAGCAGTGAAACGGCGGGAGGGCCAGATACGCAGTATTTT. The rearrangement links TRBV6-1 to TRBJ2-3, with 9 nucleotides matching TRBD2. The CDR3 consists of 15 residues. Germline trimming cut 2 bases from V and 4 bases from J; bases unmatched to any gene: 4. Germline V CDR1 and CDR2: MNHNS, SASEGT.

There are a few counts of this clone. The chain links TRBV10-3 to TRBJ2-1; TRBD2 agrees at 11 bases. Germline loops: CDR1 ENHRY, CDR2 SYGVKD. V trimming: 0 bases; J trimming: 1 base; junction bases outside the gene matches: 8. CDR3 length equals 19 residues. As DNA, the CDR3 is TGTGCCATCAGTGAGTCGGAGTTAGCTAGCGGGAGGTCCTACAATGAGCAGTTCTTC. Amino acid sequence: CAISESELASGRSYNEQFF.

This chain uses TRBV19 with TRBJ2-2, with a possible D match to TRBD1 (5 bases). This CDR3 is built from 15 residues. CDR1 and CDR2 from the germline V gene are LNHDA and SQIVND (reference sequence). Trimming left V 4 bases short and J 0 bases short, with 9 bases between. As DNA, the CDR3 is TGTGCCAGTAGTAGCCCGACAGCGAACACCGGGGAGCTGTTTTTT. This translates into CASSSPTANTGELFF.

CDR3 amino acids: CASSVPGHSNYGYTF. As DNA, the CDR3 is TGTGCCAGCAGTGTCCCGGGACATTCTAACTATGGCTACACCTTC. This chain connects TRBV2 to TRBJ1-2; D might be TRBD1 (6 bases). The CDR3 contains 15 residues. Looked up from germline, CDR1 is SNHLY and CDR2 is FYNNEI. V was cut by 4 bases and J by 0 bases, with 12 bases left in between.

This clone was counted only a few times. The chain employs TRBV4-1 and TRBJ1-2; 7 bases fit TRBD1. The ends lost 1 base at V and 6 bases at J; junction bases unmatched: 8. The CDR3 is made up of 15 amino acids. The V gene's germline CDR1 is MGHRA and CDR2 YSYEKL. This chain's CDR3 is CASSQVEGARDGYTF. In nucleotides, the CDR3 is TGCGCCAGCAGCCAAGTTGAGGGGGCGAGGGATGGCTACACCTTC.

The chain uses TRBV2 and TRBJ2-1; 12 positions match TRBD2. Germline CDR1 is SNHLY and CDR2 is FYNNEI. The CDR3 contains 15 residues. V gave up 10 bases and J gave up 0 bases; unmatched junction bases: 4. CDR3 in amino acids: CATTSGRPSYNEQFF. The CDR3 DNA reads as TGTGCCACCACTAGCGGGAGGCCCTCCTACAATGAGCAGTTCTTC.

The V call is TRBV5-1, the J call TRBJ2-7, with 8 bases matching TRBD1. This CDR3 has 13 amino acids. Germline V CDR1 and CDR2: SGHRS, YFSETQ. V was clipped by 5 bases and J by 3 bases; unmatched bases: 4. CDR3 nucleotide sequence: TGCGCCAGCAGGGGCACAGGGGGCTACGAGCAGTACTTC. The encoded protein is CASRGTGGYEQYF.

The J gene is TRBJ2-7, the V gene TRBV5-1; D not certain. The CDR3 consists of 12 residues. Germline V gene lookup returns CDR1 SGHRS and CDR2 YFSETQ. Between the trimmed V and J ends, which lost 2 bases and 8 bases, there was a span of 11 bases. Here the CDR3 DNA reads TGCGCCAGCAGCTTAGAAGCAAGTAAGCAGTACTTC. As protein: CASSLEASKQYF.

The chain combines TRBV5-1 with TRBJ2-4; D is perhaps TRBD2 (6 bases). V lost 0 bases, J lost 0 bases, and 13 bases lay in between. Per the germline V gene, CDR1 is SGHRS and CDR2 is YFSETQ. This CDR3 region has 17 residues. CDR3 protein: CASSLGWDSIAKNIQYF. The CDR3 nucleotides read TGCGCCAGCAGCTTGGGATGGGACTCTATAGCCAAAAACATTCAGTACTTC.

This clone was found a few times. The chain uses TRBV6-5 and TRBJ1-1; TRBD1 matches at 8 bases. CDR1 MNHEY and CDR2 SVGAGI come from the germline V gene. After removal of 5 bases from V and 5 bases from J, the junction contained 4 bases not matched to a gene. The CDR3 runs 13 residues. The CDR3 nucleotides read TGTGCCAGCAGTCGGACAGGGAAGACTGAAGCTTTCTTT. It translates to CASSRTGKTEAFF.

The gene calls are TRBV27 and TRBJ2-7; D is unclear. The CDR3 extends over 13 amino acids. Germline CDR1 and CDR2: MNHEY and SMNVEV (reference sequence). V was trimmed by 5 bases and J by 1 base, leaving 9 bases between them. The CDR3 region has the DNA TGTGCCAGCAGTCTCAAGCCTTCCTACGAGCAGTACTTC. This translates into CASSLKPSYEQYF.

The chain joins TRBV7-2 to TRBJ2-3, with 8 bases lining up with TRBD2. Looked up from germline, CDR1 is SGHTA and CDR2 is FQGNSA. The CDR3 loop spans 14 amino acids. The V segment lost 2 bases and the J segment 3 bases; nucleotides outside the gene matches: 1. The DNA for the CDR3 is TGTGCCAGCAGCTTAAGACTAGCGACAGATACGCAGTATTTT. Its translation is CASSLRLATDTQYF.

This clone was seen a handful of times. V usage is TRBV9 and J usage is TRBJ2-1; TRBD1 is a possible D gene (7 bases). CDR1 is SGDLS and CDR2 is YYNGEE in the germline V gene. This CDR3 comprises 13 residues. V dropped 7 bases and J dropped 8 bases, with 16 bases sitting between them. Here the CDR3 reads CASCRGVSDEQFF. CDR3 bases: TGTGCCAGCTGCAGGGGGGTGAGTGATGAGCAGTTCTTC.

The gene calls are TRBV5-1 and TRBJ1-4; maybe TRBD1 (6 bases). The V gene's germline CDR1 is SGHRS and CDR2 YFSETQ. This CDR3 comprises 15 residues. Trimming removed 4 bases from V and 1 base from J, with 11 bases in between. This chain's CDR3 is CASSRDKITNEKLFF. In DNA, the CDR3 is TGCGCCAGCAGCCGGGACAAGATAACTAATGAAAAACTGTTTTTT.

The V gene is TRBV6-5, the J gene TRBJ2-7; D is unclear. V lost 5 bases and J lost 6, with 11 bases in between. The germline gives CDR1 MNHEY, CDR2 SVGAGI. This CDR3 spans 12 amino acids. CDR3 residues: CASSSRFGEQYF. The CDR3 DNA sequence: TGTGCCAGCAGTAGTCGTTTCGGCGAGCAGTACTTC.

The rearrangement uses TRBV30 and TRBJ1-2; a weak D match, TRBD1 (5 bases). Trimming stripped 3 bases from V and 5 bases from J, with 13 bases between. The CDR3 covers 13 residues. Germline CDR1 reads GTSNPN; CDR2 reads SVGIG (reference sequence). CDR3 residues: CAWSTVPGYGYTF. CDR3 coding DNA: TGTGCCTGGAGCACAGTCCCAGGGTATGGCTACACCTTC.

The CDR3 loop is CASSLRDRGSKETQYF. CDR3 DNA sequence: TGTGCCAGCAGCTTGCGGGACAGGGGATCAAAAGAGACCCAGTACTTC. This rearrangement joins TRBV5-4 to TRBJ2-5; 10 bases line up with TRBD1. V was clipped by 1 base and J by 3 bases; unmatched bases: 6. The CDR3 is 16 amino acids. Germline lookup yields CDR1 SGHNT and CDR2 YYREEE (reference sequence).

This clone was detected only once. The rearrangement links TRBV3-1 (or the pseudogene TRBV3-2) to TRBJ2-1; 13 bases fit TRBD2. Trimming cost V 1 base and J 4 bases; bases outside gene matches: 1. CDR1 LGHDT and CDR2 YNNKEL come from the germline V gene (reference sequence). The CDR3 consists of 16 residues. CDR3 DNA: TGTGCCAGCAGCCAAGTGACTAGCGGGGGGTACAATGAGCAGTTCTTC. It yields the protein CASSQVTSGGYNEQFF.

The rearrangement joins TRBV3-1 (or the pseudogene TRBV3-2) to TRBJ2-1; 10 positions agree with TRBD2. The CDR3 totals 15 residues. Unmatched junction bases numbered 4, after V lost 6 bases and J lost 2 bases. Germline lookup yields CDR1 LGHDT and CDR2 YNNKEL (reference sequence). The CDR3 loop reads CASSQLAGTYNEQFF. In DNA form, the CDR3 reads TGTGCCAGCAGTCAACTAGCGGGAACCTACAATGAGCAGTTCTTC.

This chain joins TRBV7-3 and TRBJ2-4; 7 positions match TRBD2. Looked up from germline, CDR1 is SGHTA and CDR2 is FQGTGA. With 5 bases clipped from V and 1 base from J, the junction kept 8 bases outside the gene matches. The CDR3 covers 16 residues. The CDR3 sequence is CASSPGGMGAKNIQYF. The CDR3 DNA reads TGTGCCAGCAGCCCCGGGGGGATGGGGGCCAAAAACATTCAGTACTTC. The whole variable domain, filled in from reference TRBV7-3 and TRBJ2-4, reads GAGVSQTPSNKVTEKGKYVELRCDPISGHTALYWYRQSLGQGPEFLIYFQGTGAADDSGLPNDRFFAVRPEGSVSTLKIQRTERGDSAVYLCASSPGGMGAKNIQYFGAGTRLSVL.

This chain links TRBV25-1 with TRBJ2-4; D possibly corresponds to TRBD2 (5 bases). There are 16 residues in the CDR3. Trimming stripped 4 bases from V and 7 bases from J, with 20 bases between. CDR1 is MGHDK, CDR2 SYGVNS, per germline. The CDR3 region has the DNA TGTGCCAGCAGTGTCCGGGGATCGGCGGGCGAGAACATTCAGTACTTC. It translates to CASSVRGSAGENIQYF.

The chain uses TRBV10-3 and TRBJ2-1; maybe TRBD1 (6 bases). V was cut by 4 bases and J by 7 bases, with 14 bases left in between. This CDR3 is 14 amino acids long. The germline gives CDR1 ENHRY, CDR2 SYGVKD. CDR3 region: CAISATEQGNEQFF. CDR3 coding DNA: TGTGCCATCAGTGCGACAGAACAGGGAAATGAGCAGTTCTTC.

The CDR3 is CASSPGGGNEKLFF. Here the CDR3 DNA reads TGTGCCAGCAGCCCCGGGGGGGGGAATGAAAAACTGTTTTTT. The J gene is TRBJ1-4, the V gene TRBV7-9; possibly TRBD1 for D (5 bases). Deletions cut 5 bases from V and 5 bases from J, with 12 bases between. This CDR3 region has 14 residues. From germline, CDR1 is SEHNR and CDR2 FQNEAQ (reference sequence).

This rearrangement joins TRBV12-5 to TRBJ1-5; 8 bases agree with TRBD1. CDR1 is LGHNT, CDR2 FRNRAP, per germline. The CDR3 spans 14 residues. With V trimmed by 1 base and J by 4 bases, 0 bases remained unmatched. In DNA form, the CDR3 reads TGTGCTAGTGGTTTGGACAGGGGGAATCAGCCCCAGCATTTT. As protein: CASGLDRGNQPQHF.